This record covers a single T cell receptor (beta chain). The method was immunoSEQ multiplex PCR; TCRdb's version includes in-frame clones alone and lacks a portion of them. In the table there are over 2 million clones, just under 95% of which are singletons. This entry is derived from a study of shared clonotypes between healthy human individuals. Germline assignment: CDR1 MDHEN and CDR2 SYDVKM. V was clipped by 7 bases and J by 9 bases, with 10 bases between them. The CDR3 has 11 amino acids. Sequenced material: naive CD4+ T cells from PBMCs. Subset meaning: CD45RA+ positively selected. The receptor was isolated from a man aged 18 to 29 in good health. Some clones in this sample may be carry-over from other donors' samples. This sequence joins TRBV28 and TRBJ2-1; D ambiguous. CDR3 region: CASTRVGEQFF. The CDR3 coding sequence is TGTGCCAGCACCCGGGTGGGTGAGCAGTTCTTC.